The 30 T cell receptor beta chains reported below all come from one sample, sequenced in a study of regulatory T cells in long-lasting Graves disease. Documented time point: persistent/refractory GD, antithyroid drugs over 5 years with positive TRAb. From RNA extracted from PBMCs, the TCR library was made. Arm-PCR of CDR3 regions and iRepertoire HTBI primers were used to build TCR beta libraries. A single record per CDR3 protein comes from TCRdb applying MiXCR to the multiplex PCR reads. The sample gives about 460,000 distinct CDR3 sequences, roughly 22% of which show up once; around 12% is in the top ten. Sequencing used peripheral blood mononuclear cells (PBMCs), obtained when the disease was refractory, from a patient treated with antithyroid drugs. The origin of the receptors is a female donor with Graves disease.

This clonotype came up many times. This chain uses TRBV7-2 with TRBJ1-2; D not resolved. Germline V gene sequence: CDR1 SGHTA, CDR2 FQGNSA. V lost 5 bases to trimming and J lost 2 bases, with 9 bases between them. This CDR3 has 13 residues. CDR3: CASSREANYGYTF. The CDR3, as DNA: TGTGCCAGCAGCCGTGAAGCAAACTATGGCTACACCTTC.

The CDR3 nucleotides are TGTGCCAGCGGGACAGGGGTAGAGGAGACCCAGTACTTC. Encoded protein: CASGTGVEETQYF. V gene TRBV7-9 combines with J gene TRBJ2-5; 10 bases match TRBD1. The CDR3 contains 13 residues. The V segment lost 8 bases and the J segment 5 bases; nucleotides outside the gene matches: 5. Germline V gene sequence: CDR1 SEHNR, CDR2 FQNEAQ (reference sequence).

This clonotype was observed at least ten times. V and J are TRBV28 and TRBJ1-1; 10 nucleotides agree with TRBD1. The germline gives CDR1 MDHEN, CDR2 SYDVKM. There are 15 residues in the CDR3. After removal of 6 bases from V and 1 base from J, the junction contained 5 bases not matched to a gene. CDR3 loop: CASRPTGGWNTEAFF. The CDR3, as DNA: TGTGCCAGCAGGCCGACAGGGGGCTGGAACACTGAAGCTTTCTTT. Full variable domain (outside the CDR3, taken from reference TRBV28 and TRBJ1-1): DVKVTQSSRYLVKRTGEKVFLECVQDMDHENMFWYRQDPGLGLRLIYFSYDVKMKEKGDIPEGYSVSREKKERFSLILESASTNQTSMYLCASRPTGGWNTEAFFGQGTRLTVV.

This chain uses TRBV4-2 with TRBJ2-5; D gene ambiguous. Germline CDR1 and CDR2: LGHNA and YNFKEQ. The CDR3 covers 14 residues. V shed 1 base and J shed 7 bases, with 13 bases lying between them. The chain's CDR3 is CASSQALGSVTQYF. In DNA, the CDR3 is TGTGCCAGCAGCCAAGCTCTAGGGTCAGTGACCCAGTACTTC.

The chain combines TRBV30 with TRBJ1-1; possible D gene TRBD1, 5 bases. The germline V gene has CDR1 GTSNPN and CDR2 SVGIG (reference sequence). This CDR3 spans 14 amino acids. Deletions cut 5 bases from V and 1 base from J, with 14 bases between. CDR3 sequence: CAWESGSTNTEAFF. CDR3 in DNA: TGTGCCTGGGAGTCAGGGTCGACGAACACTGAAGCTTTCTTT.

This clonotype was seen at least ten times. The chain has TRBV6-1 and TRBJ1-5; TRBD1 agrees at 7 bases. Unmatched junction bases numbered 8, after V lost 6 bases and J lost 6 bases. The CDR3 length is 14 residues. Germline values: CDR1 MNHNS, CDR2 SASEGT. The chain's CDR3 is CASRLEGGGQPQHF. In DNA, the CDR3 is TGTGCCAGCAGACTAGAAGGGGGCGGTCAGCCCCAGCATTTT.

Here the CDR3 reads CASSLPRGTDTQYF. The CDR3 region has the DNA TGTGCCAGCAGTTTACCTCGGGGCACAGATACGCAGTATTTT. This rearrangement joins TRBV28 to TRBJ2-3; D is ambiguous. The CDR3 loop spans 14 amino acids. V gave up 2 bases and J gave up 1 base, with 7 bases separating them. CDR1 and CDR2 from the germline V gene are MDHEN and SYDVKM.

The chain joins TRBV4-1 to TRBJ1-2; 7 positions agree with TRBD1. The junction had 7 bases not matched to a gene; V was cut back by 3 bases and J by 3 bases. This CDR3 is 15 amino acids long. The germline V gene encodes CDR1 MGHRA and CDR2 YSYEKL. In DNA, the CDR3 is TGCGCCAGCAGCCAGCCGGAACAGGGGCACTATGGCTACACCTTC. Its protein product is CASSQPEQGHYGYTF.

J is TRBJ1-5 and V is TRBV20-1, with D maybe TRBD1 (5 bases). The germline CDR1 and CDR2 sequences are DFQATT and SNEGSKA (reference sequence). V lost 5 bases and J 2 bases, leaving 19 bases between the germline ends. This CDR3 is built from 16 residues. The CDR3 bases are TGCAGTGCTCAAAAGCCTTGGGGGGACGGCAATCAGCCCCAGCATTTT. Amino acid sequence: CSAQKPWGDGNQPQHF.

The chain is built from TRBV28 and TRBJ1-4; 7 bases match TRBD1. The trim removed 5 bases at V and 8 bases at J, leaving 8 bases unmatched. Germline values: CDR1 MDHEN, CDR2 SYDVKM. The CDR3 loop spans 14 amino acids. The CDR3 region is CASSTRQGEEKLFF. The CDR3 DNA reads TGTGCCAGCAGTACCCGACAGGGTGAAGAAAAACTGTTTTTT.

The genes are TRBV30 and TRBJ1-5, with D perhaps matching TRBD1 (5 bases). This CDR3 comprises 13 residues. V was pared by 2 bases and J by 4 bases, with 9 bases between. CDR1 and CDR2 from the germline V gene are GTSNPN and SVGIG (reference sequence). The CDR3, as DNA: TGTGCCTGGAGTCACAGACAGAATCAGCCCCAGCATTTT. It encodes CAWSHRQNQPQHF.

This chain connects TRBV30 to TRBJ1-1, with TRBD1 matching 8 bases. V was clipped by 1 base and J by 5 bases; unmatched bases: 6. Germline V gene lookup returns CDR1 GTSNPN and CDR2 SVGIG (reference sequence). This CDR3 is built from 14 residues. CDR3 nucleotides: TGTGCCTGGAGTGAAGGACAGGGAAAGACTGAAGCTTTCTTT. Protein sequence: CAWSEGQGKTEAFF.

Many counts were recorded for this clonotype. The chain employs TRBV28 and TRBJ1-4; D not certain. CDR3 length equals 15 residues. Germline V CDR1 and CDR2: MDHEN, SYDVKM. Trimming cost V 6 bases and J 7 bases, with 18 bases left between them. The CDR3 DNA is TGTGCCAGCAGACTCGAGCCGGGTATAGGTGAAAAACTGTTTTTT. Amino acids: CASRLEPGIGEKLFF.

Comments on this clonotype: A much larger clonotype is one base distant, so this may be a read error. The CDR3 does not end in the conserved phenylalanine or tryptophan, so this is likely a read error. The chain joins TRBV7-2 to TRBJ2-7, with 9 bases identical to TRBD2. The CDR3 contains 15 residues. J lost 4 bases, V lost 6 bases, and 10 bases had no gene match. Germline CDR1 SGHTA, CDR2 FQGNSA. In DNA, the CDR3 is TGTGCCAGCAGTTTAATGAATAGCGGGAGATACGAGCAGTACTCC. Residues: CASSLMNSGRYEQYS.

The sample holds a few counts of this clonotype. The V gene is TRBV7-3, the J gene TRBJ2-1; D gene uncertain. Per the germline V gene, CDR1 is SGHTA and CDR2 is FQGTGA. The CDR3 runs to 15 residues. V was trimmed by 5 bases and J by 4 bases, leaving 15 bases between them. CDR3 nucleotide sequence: TGTGCCAGCAGCCCCTCCTCCAACGAATACAATGAGCAGTTCTTC. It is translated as CASSPSSNEYNEQFF.

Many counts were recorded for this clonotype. The CDR3 loop reads CASNTGYSPLHF. The CDR3 DNA reads TGTGCCAGTAATACAGGGTATTCACCCCTCCACTTT. The J gene is TRBJ1-6, the V gene TRBV7-2, with D possibly TRBD1 on 6 matching bases. Deletions cut 9 bases from V and 8 bases from J, with 11 bases between. The germline V gene has CDR1 SGHTA and CDR2 FQGNSA. The CDR3 runs 12 residues.

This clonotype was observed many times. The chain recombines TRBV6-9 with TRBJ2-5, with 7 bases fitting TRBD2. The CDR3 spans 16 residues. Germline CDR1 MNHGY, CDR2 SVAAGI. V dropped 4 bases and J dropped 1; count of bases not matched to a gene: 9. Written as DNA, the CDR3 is TGTGCCAGCAGTTCCCGGGGAGGGGATACCCAAGAGACCCAGTACTTC. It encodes CASSSRGGDTQETQYF.

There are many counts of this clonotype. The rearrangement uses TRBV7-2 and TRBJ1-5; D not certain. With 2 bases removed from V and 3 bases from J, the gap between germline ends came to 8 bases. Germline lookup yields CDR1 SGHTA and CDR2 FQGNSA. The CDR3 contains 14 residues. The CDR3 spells CASSLRVVNQPQHF. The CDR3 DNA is TGTGCCAGCAGCTTAAGGGTAGTCAATCAGCCCCAGCATTTT.

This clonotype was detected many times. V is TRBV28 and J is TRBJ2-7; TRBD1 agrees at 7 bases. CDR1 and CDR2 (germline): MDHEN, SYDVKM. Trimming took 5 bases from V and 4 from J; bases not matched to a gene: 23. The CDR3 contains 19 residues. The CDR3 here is CASSRKTPGRGRQGYEQYF. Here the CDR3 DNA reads TGTGCCAGCAGTCGAAAGACCCCGGGACGAGGGAGACAGGGATACGAGCAGTACTTC.

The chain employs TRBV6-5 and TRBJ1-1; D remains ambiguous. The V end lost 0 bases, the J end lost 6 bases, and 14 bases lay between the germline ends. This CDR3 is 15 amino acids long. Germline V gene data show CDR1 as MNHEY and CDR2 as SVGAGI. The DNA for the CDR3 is TGTGCCAGCAGTTACTCGATGGTCTTTCCCGCTGAAGCTTTCTTT. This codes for CASSYSMVFPAEAFF.

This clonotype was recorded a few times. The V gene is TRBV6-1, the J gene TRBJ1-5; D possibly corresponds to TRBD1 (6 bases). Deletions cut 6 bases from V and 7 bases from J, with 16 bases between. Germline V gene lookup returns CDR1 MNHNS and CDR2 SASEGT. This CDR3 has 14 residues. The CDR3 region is CASRPGTSGQPQHF. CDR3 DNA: TGTGCCAGCAGACCAGGGACAAGTGGCCAGCCCCAGCATTTT.

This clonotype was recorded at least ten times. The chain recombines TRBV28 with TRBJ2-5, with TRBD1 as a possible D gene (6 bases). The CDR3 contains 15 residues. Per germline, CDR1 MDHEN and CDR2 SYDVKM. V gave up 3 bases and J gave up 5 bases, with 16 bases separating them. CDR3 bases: TGTGCCAGCAGTTTCTCTTCGATAGGGGGTGAGACCCAGTACTTC. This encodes CASSFSSIGGETQYF. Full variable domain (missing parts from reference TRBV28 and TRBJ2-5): DVKVTQSSRYLVKRTGEKVFLECVQDMDHENMFWYRQDPGLGLRLIYFSYDVKMKEKGDIPEGYSVSREKKERFSLILESASTNQTSMYLCASSFSSIGGETQYFGPGTRLLVL.

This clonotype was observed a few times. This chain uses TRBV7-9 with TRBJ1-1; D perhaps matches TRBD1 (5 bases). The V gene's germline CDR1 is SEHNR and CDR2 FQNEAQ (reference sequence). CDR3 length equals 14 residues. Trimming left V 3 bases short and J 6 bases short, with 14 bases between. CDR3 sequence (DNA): TGTGCCAGCAGCTTTTTGGGCAGGGACCCTGAAGCTTTCTTT. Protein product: CASSFLGRDPEAFF.

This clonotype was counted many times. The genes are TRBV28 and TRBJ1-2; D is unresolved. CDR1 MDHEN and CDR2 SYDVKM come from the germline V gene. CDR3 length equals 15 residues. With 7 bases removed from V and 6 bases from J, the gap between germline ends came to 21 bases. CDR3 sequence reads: CASTSSAPSVDGYTF. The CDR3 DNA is TGTGCCAGCACCTCATCCGCACCCTCGGTGGATGGCTACACCTTC.

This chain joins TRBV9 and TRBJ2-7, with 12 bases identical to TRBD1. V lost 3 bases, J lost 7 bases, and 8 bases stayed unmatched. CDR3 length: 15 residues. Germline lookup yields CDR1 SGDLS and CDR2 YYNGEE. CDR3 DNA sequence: TGTGCCAGCAGCGCCCGGGACAGGGGGCTGGGGGAGCAGTACTTC. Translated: CASSARDRGLGEQYF.

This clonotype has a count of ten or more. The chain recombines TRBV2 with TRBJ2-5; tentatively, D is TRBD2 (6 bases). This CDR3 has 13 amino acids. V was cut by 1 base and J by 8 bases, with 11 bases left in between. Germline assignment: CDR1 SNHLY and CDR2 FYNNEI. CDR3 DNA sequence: TGTGCCAGCAGTGAAGAGGGGAGGTCTACCCAGTACTTC. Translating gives CASSEEGRSTQYF.

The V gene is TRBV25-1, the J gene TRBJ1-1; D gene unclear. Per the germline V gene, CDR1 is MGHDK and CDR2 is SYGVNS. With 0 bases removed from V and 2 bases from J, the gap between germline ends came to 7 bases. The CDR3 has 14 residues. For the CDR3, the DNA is TGTGCCAGCAGTGAATATGCCGGTAACACTGAAGCTTTCTTT. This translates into CASSEYAGNTEAFF.

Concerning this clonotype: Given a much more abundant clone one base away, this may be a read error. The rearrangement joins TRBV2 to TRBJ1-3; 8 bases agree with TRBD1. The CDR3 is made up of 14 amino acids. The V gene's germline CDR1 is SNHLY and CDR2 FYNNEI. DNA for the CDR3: TGTGCCAGCAGTGAATCAACAGGGGGAAACACCACATATTTT. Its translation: CASSESTGGNTTYF.

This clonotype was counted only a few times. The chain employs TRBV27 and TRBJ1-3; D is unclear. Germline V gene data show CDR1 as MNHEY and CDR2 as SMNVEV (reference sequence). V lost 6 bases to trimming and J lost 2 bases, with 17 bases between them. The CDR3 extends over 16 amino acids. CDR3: CASRSLDLNPGNTIYF. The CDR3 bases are TGTGCCAGCAGATCCCTGGACCTAAACCCTGGAAACACCATATATTTT.

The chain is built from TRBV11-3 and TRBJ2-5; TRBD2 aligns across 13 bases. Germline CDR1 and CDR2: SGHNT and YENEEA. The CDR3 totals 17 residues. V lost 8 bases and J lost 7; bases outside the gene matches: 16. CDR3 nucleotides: TGTGCCAGCTCTACCTCGGGACTAGCGGGGCGATCTTGGACCCAGTACTTC. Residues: CASSTSGLAGRSWTQYF.